Described below is a single T cell receptor beta chain sequence and its context. What it binds is not known. The source of the sample is a study of monozygotic twins with inflammatory bowel disease. Each UMI, carrying a 6-nucleotide sample barcode, came from template switching. Nested amplification of TCRalpha and TCRbeta cDNA involved two PCRs of around 15 and 9 cycles. Reprocessing the 5' RACE reads, TCRdb reports a single entry for every CDR3 protein and omits DNA. This sample's table reports about 420,000 distinct CDR3 sequences. Study-wide points: A reduction in TCRbeta diversity (inverse Simpson) was seen in IBD patients relative to healthy co-twins.

Looked up from germline, CDR1 is DFQATT and CDR2 is SNEGSKA (reference sequence). This CDR3 contains 15 residues. The sample was blood. The V gene is TRBV20-1, the J gene TRBJ2-3. The TCR originated in a human donor with ulcerative colitis or Crohn's disease, or a healthy co-twin of an affected twin (not recorded which). The CDR3 sequence: CSADRAGVSSDTQYF.